The clone carrying this TCR beta chain has more than one count but fewer than ten. Its antigen is undetermined. Germline CDR1 and CDR2: SEHNR and FQNEAQ (reference sequence). The V gene lost 4 bases and the J gene lost 6 bases, with 16 bases spanning the gap. CDR3 length equals 14 residues. TCR alpha and beta CDR3 regions were amplified from RNA using iRepertoire nested multiplex PCR. TCRdb called the multiplex PCR reads again in MiXCR, with one record for every CDR3 protein. The sample lists approximately 190,000 distinct CDR3 sequences; 30% to 40% were seen once. This sample is drawn from a study of glioma-infiltrating T cells. Study-level results: Only very few CDR3 sequences appeared in both tissue and blood.

Material: glioma tissue, nonneoplastic brain tissue, or PBMCs (not recorded which). This TCR was recovered from a human donor with low-grade glioma or glioblastoma, undergoing nonglioma brain surgery, or in good health (not recorded which). This chain joins TRBV7-9 and TRBJ2-7; possibly TRBD1 for D (6 bases). The CDR3 DNA follows: TGTGCCAGCAGCTCTGGACAGACAGGTATCGAGCAGTACTTC. This gives the protein CASSSGQTGIEQYF.